This record looks at one T cell receptor beta chain sequence and its context. Its target is not known. Naive CD8 cells were CD45RO-negative, positively selected for CCR7, excluding terminally differentiated effector memory CD45RA+ cells. This record comes from a study of shared clonotypes between healthy human individuals. General observations from the study: Sorted-subset sequencing was shown by rarefaction to be incomplete despite large depth. In having few donors, the study represented limited genetic and exposure-history diversity.

CDR3 size: 12 residues. CDR1 is MNHNS, CDR2 SASEGT, per germline. With 6 bases removed from V and 9 bases from J, the gap between germline ends came to 12 bases. Each sorted subset replicate got 200 ng genomic DNA, roughly 30,000 genomes. Only in-frame clones appear in the TCRdb table, and some are missing; sequencing was by immunoSEQ multiplex PCR. The data show about 2.1 million clones, just over 90% seen once. The V gene is TRBV6-1, the J gene TRBJ2-1, with unresolved D. This clonotype was obtained from a man aged 18 to 29 in good health. Some clones in this sample may be carry-over from other donors' samples. The specimen sequenced was naive CD8+ T cells from PBMCs. CDR3 nucleotides: TGTGCCAGCAGGGACGGTCGCGGTGAGCAGTTCTTC. As protein: CASRDGRGEQFF.